Reported below is one T cell receptor beta chain. Its antigen specificity is not known. No base quality values were provided; no much bigger clone lies one nucleotide off. Naive CD8 T cell libraries were made from approximately 22,000 to 940,000 sorted cells using 10%, 30% or 50% of purified RNA. Naive CD8 T cells were FACS-sorted as CD8+CD4-CCR7+CD45RA+ on a BD FACSAria II into RLT Plus buffer. Detection sensitivity was tested by spiking Jurkat RNA equal to roughly ten TCR copies' worth into samples containing roughly 18,000-1,000,000 naive CD8 T cells. CD8 T cells were enriched using RosetteSep CD8+ T Cell Enrichment Cocktail and Ficoll-Paque, and the enriched cells then underwent ACK red cell lysis. From its cysteine to its phenylalanine, the CDR3 spans 14 amino acids. This entry keeps only the CDR3 DNA: 42 bases, framed from base 1. Trimming takes 6 bases off V and 3 bases off J; junction bases not matched to a gene: 5. CDR1 and CDR2 (MNHEY, SMNVEV) derive from the germline V gene (reference sequence).

This record comes from a study of molecular identifiers for immune sequencing clone quantification (dated by TCRdb to the late 2010s). Regarding the study in general: In a replicate experiment, RNA from roughly 21,000 or 96,000 naive CD8 T cells was split into five aliquots, four of which were sequenced. This methods study used CD8 T cells to benchmark TCR RNA copy counting and molecular-identifier clustering-based TCR repertoire sequencing (MIDCIRS).

Libraries were prepared through PCR. The listed sequencing device is NextSeq 500. Preparation of bulk TCR libraries followed a previously described approach, with the TCR primers listed in Table S5. Purification of total RNA was performed with the Qiagen AllPrep DNA/RNA kit. Before analysis, reads from multiple sequencing runs of one library were combined. The paper's processing steps were these. Reads were retained only if the reads had an exact TCR constant sequence, and the retained reads were trimmed to 150 nt and grouped according to their 12-nt molecular barcodes. Within each barcode group, reads were sub-clustered at a 15% Levenshtein threshold, and quality-weighted consensus sequences were built per RNA molecule. Non-functional sequences were removed, as were lower-count sequences one edit away from another. On the basis of fitting two negative binomial distributions, barcode sub-clusters with fewer than 20% of the maximum read count were discarded. TCRdb took the public reads, trimmed them with fastp at Q25, ran MiXCR for clone calling and kept in-frame beta chains. Records with the same CDR3 protein are collapsed into one entry carrying the most frequent genes and DNA. TCRdb, not the original authors, processed these V and J calls. The sample table contains around 300,000 distinct CDR3 sequences; only one count was recorded for roughly 24% of them. Of the sample, 0.74% is held by the ten largest clones.

Results and caveats for the whole study, not just this receptor: Spiked-in Jurkat TCR RNA equivalent to a single cell was reported to be detectable even among 800,000 to 1,000,000 naive CD8 T cells. The naive libraries included spiked-in Jurkat TCR RNA (roughly ten copies' worth), and this Jurkat TCR RNA is not part of the donor repertoire. Modeling estimated roughly 3 recovered TCR RNA copies per cell, compared with roughly 10 by digital PCR, which implies around 33% capture efficiency. When barcode sub-clustering was left out, chimeric consensus sequences inflated TCR diversity, with chimeras reaching as high as 47%. The sizes of highly expanded clones could end up underestimated when identical TCR molecules share a barcode. In CMV-specific effector cells, clones with more than 20 RNA copies accounted for over 97% of molecules, whereas in naive cells such clones accounted for under 1%.

What was sequenced was naive CD8+ T cells from blood, with Jurkat cell RNA spiked in. The cell subset or site tag for this specimen amounts to: FACS-sorted CD8+CD4-CCR7+CD45RA+ naive T cells. The clonotype was recovered from a human donor in good health. Some libraries in this study had Jurkat cell RNA spiked in. The sequence joins TRBV27 to TRBJ2-5, and 9 bases in between align with TRBD2. The DNA sequence is as follows: TGTGCCAGCAGCTCTGGACTAGCGAAAGAGACCCAGTACTTC. It translates as CASSSGLAKETQYF.